The 22 T cell receptor beta chains listed next were all sequenced from one sample in a study of cytomegalovirus exposure and HLA in healthy donors. It was with 60 Vbeta and 13 Jbeta primers that the PCR ran. Assay used: immunoSEQ multiplex PCR; TCRdb lists only in-frame clones, some missing. In the table there are about 140,000 clones, about three quarters of which are singletons. The specimen sequenced was PBMCs. These TCRs come from a human donor in good health.

This clone was found once. Within the sample, other DNA sequences also encode this same CDR3. The CDR3 nucleotides read TGTGCCAGCAGTTTCCCGGGGGGGTACGAGCAGTACTTC. As protein: CASSFPGGYEQYF. The J gene is TRBJ2-7, the V gene TRBV28; 8 nucleotides match TRBD2. Germline values: CDR1 MDHEN, CDR2 SYDVKM. V dropped 3 bases and J dropped 4; count of bases not matched to a gene: 2. This CDR3 comprises 13 residues.

The count of this clone is one. The J gene is TRBJ2-7, the V gene TRBV29-1; weak D call: TRBD1 (6 bases). V gave up 5 bases and J gave up 2 bases, with 7 bases separating them. The CDR3 sequence is 11 residues long. CDR1 is SQVTM, CDR2 ANQGSEA, per germline. The CDR3 region has the DNA TGCAGCGTTCAGGGGCCCTACGAGCAGTACTTC. It codes for CSVQGPYEQYF.

This clone was found a few times. This chain uses TRBV19 with TRBJ1-1; 9 nucleotides line up with TRBD1. Unmatched junction bases numbered 14, after V lost 3 bases and J lost 3 bases. From germline, CDR1 is LNHDA and CDR2 SQIVND (reference sequence). This CDR3 has 18 amino acids. CDR3 in DNA: TGTGCCAGTAGTATTGTGGGGGAAACAGGGGGCAGGGACACTGAAGCTTTCTTT. Amino acid sequence: CASSIVGETGGRDTEAFF.

V gene TRBV6-5 combines with J gene TRBJ2-4; 10 positions match TRBD1. The CDR3 length is 14 residues. V was clipped by 5 bases and J by 7 bases; unmatched bases: 5. The germline CDR1 and CDR2 sequences are MNHEY and SVGAGI. The CDR3 DNA follows: TGTGCCAGCAGTGTGGACAGGGGGGGTAACATTCAGTACTTC. It is translated as CASSVDRGGNIQYF.

In its sample, this clone was seen once. The chain carries TRBV19 and TRBJ1-1; D is undetermined. V was shortened by 0 bases and J by 8 bases, with 13 bases between the two germline ends. This CDR3 has 14 residues. In germline, CDR1 is LNHDA, CDR2 SQIVND (reference sequence). In DNA, the CDR3 is TGTGCCAGTAGTATAGAGCGGGTCGAAGGGGAAGCTTTCTTT. It is translated as CASSIERVEGEAFF.

As concerns this clone: Germline and junction disagree at one end, which may indicate a read error. The V gene is TRBV7-9, the J gene TRBJ1-2; possibly TRBD1 for D (6 bases). This CDR3 comprises 14 residues. In germline, CDR1 is SEHNR, CDR2 FQNEAQ (reference sequence). CDR3 amino acids: CSSSLGEGGFGYTF. The CDR3 region has the DNA TGTTCCAGCAGCTTAGGGGAGGGGGGTTTCGGCTACACCTTC.

The V and J genes are TRBV2 and TRBJ2-1, with TRBD2 matching 8 bases. V gave up 6 bases and J gave up 3 bases; unmatched junction bases: 10. From germline, CDR1 is SNHLY and CDR2 FYNNEI. The CDR3 is made up of 16 amino acids. As DNA, the CDR3 is TGTGCCAGCAGGGCGTCCGGGAGGGGAAGCTACAATGAGCAGTTCTTC. Protein sequence: CASRASGRGSYNEQFF.

The gene calls are TRBV7-9 and TRBJ2-5; a weak D match, TRBD2 (5 bases). V was pared by 6 bases and J by 0 bases, with 20 bases between. Germline assignment: CDR1 SEHNR and CDR2 FQNEAQ (reference sequence). This CDR3 region has 17 residues. CDR3 loop: CASRKRRDGENQETQYF. The CDR3 DNA follows: TGTGCCAGCAGGAAAAGAAGAGACGGGGAAAACCAAGAGACCCAGTACTTC.

The chain recombines TRBV18 with TRBJ1-4, with no clear D. Trimming left V 3 bases short and J 8 bases short, with 10 bases between. The CDR3 sequence is 13 residues long. Germline V gene data show CDR1 as KGHSH and CDR2 as LQKENI. The CDR3 DNA is TGTGCCAGCTCACCGTCGGGGATGGAAAAACTGTTTTTT. This sequence encodes CASSPSGMEKLFF. Together with reference TRBV18 and TRBJ1-4, the CDR3 gives the full variable domain: NAGVMQNPRHLVRRRGQEARLRCSPMKGHSHVYWYRQLPEEGLKFMVYLQKENIIDESGMPKERFSAEFPKEGPSILRIQQVVRGDSAAYFCASSPSGMEKLFFGSGTQLSVL.

The chain is built from TRBV6-1 and TRBJ2-7; perhaps TRBD1 as D (5 bases). Germline V gene data show CDR1 as MNHNS and CDR2 as SASEGT. This CDR3 is built from 14 residues. V was pared by 6 bases and J by 5 bases, with 17 bases between. The CDR3 region is CASSRQPLLNEQYF. For the CDR3, the DNA is TGTGCCAGCAGCAGACAGCCCTTATTGAACGAGCAGTACTTC.

The table lists this clone with a few counts. The genes are TRBV6-6 and TRBJ2-6; TRBD1 might be the D (6 bases). Germline CDR1 and CDR2: MNHNY and SVGAGI (reference sequence). The CDR3 is 16 amino acids. V was clipped by 5 bases and J by 1 base, with 12 bases between them. CDR3 nucleotide sequence: TGTGCCAGCAGTCCCCAGGGGTCGTCTGGGGCCAACGTCCTGACTTTC. Translation: CASSPQGSSGANVLTF.

CDR3 amino acids: CASSEWGGSYGYTF. CDR3 bases: TGTGCCAGCAGTGAATGGGGGGGAAGCTATGGCTACACCTTC. The V gene is TRBV25-1, the J gene TRBJ1-2; weak D call: TRBD1 (5 bases). The V and J ends lost 1 base and 4 bases respectively, with 10 bases between them. The CDR3 contains 14 residues. The germline gives CDR1 MGHDK, CDR2 SYGVNS.

The chain uses TRBV11-2 and TRBJ2-7; D remains unclear. Germline lookup yields CDR1 SGHAT and CDR2 FQNNGV. The CDR3 contains 12 residues. The V end lost 0 bases, the J end lost 11 bases, and 11 bases lay between the germline ends. Here the CDR3 DNA reads TGTGCCAGCAGCTTAGACCGTGGCCGGGAGTACTTC. Protein: CASSLDRGREYF.

This clone appeared a few times. The chain has TRBV6-1 and TRBJ2-7; D gene unclear. Germline loops: CDR1 MNHNS, CDR2 SASEGT. The ends were cut back, 4 bases at V and 0 bases at J, with 7 bases in the middle. The CDR3 extends over 13 amino acids. CDR3 in amino acids: CASSAGSSYEQYF. The CDR3 DNA follows: TGTGCCAGCAGTGCTGGTAGCTCCTACGAGCAGTACTTC.

The genes are TRBV15 and TRBJ2-7, with 7 bases that match TRBD1. The CDR3 has 15 residues. V shed 2 bases and J 0 bases; nucleotides not matched to a gene: 4. In germline, CDR1 is LNHNV, CDR2 YYDKDF (reference sequence). The CDR3 nucleotides read TGTGCCACCAGCAGACCCAGACAGGGCTCCTACGAGCAGTACTTC. Amino acids: CATSRPRQGSYEQYF.

This chain joins TRBV5-1 and TRBJ2-3, with D possibly being TRBD2 (6 bases). Per the germline V gene, CDR1 is SGHRS and CDR2 is YFSETQ. V lost 3 bases to trimming and J lost 6 bases, with 17 bases between them. This CDR3 is built from 15 residues. The CDR3 loop reads CASSSTGTAPDTQYF. For the CDR3, the DNA is TGCGCCAGCAGCTCAACCGGGACTGCCCCGGATACGCAGTATTTT.

J is TRBJ2-3 and V is TRBV7-9; maybe TRBD2 (6 bases). With 6 bases removed from V and 6 bases from J, the gap between germline ends came to 22 bases. CDR1 SEHNR and CDR2 FQNEAQ come from the germline V gene (reference sequence). This CDR3 has 16 amino acids. The CDR3 reads CASSDGIFQGGDTQYF. The CDR3 DNA follows: TGTGCCAGCAGTGACGGGATTTTCCAAGGAGGGGATACGCAGTATTTT.

The chain has TRBV7-9 and TRBJ2-5, with D possibly matching TRBD1 (5 bases). V lost 2 bases and J 0 bases, leaving 7 bases between the germline ends. The CDR3 loop spans 14 amino acids. Germline CDR1 reads SEHNR; CDR2 reads FQNEAQ (reference sequence). The CDR3 spells CASSLTGDQETQYF. In DNA, the CDR3 is TGTGCCAGCAGCTTAACAGGCGACCAAGAGACCCAGTACTTC.

The rearrangement uses TRBV7-9 and TRBJ1-1, with 7 bases identical to TRBD1. This CDR3 has 14 amino acids. The junction had 1 base not matched to a gene; V was cut back by 1 base and J by 2 bases. Germline-derived CDR1 and CDR2 are SEHNR and FQNEAQ (reference sequence). Written as DNA, the CDR3 is TGTGCCAGCAGCTTAGGGGACAGTAACACTGAAGCTTTCTTT. Amino acid sequence: CASSLGDSNTEAFF.

This clone is a singleton in its sample. The J gene is TRBJ1-3, the V gene TRBV2, with D possibly being TRBD1 (6 bases). The length of the CDR3 is 15 residues. Trimming pared 6 bases from V and 0 bases from J, leaving 12 bases between. Germline-derived CDR1 and CDR2 are SNHLY and FYNNEI. In DNA form, the CDR3 reads TGTGCCAGCAGGAGGACAGCAAGCTCTGGAAACACCATATATTTT. Its protein is CASRRTASSGNTIYF.

This clone has a handful of counts. The CDR3 protein is CASSLYRGPGELFF. As DNA, the CDR3 is TGTGCCAGCAGCTTATACAGGGGGCCCGGGGAGCTGTTTTTT. The genes are TRBV11-1 and TRBJ2-2, with 9 bases fitting TRBD1. Trimming at V came to 2 bases and at J to 6 bases, leaving 1 base not matched to a gene. The CDR3 runs 14 residues. The germline CDR1 and CDR2 sequences are SGHAT and FQDESV (reference sequence). The variable domain in full, completed from reference TRBV11-1 and TRBJ2-2, reads EAEVAQSPRYKITEKSQAVAFWCDPISGHATLYWYRQILGQGPELLVQFQDESVVDDSQLPKDRFSAERLKGVDSTLKIQPAELGDSAMYLCASSLYRGPGELFFGEGSRLTVL.

This chain uses TRBV29-1 with TRBJ2-3; TRBD1 might be the D (5 bases). The V gene lost 1 base and the J gene lost 2 bases, with 10 bases spanning the gap. Per the germline V gene, CDR1 is SQVTM and CDR2 is ANQGSEA. The CDR3 spans 14 residues. CDR3 loop: CSVEGGSPTDTQYF. CDR3 DNA sequence: TGCAGCGTTGAAGGGGGCAGCCCCACAGATACGCAGTATTTT.